The 21 T cell receptor beta chains presented below share a single source sample, sequenced in a study of Ad26.COV2.S vaccination and SARS-CoV-2 variants. Treatment of the sample: roughly 19 received Ad26.COV2.S at low or high dose, single or two shots; roughly 5 received placebo; per-sample allocation not given. Vaccine and placebo recipients were sampled on day 63 after the first injection. TCRdb's copy holds only in-frame clones and misses some; the assay was immunoSEQ multiplex PCR. The sample lists about 250,000 clones; roughly 85% were seen once. The material was peripheral blood, obtained in a trial of Ad26.COV2.S vaccine versus placebo. These receptors were obtained from a person between 18 and 60 years old who received the Ad26.COV2.S COVID-19 vaccine or a placebo.

The rearrangement links TRBV5-4 to TRBJ2-2; D possibly uses TRBD1 or TRBD2 (5 bases each). Trimming removed 3 bases at V and 2 bases at J, with 11 bases between. The CDR3 length is 15 residues. Germline loops: CDR1 SGHNT, CDR2 YYREEE (reference sequence). The CDR3 protein is CASSWGTVNTGELFF. The CDR3 nucleotides are TGTGCCAGCAGCTGGGGGACGGTAAACACCGGGGAGCTGTTTTTT.

The CDR3 region is CASSVQDNTEAFF. Here the CDR3 DNA reads TGTGCCAGCTCAGTCCAGGATAACACTGAAGCTTTCTTT. This chain connects TRBV18 to TRBJ1-1; D gene ambiguous. The CDR3 consists of 13 residues. Germline CDR1 KGHSH, CDR2 LQKENI. Trimming pared 5 bases from V and 2 bases from J, leaving 9 bases between.

The chain couples TRBV5-4 to TRBJ2-1; a possible D gene is TRBD2 (6 bases). V shed 3 bases and J shed 2 bases, with 15 bases lying between them. This CDR3 is 16 amino acids long. CDR1 and CDR2 from the germline V gene are SGHNT and YYREEE (reference sequence). The DNA for the CDR3 is TGTGCCAGCAGCTCCGGATCTAGCGTCCCCTACAATGAGCAGTTCTTC. Translated: CASSSGSSVPYNEQFF. Looking up the rest from reference TRBV5-4 and TRBJ2-1 gives the full variable domain: ETGVTQSPTHLIKTRGQQVTLRCSSQSGHNTVSWYQQALGQGPQFIFQYYREEENGRGNFPPRFSGLQFPNYSSELNVNALELDDSALYLCASSSGSSVPYNEQFFGPGTRLTVL.

The chain is built from TRBV7-6 and TRBJ2-7; 7 bases are a match to TRBD1. Per germline, CDR1 SGHVS and CDR2 FNYEAQ. CDR3 length: 14 amino acids. The junction had 6 bases not matched to a gene; V was cut back by 5 bases and J by 2 bases. The CDR3 spells CASSRDSQPYEQYF. The CDR3 DNA follows: TGTGCCAGCAGCCGGGACAGCCAGCCCTACGAGCAGTACTTC.

The V gene is TRBV5-5, the J gene TRBJ2-5; 10 bases line up with TRBD1. V gave up 1 base and J gave up 5 bases; unmatched junction bases: 8. CDR3 size: 16 residues. CDR1 is SGHKS, CDR2 YYEKEE, per germline (reference sequence). CDR3 amino acids: CASSLIPGQGRETQYF. The DNA of the CDR3 is TGTGCCAGCAGCTTGATTCCGGGACAGGGGAGGGAGACCCAGTACTTC.

This clone was observed once. J is TRBJ2-7 and V is TRBV19; the match to TRBD1 covers 9 bases. Germline CDR1 reads LNHDA; CDR2 reads SQIVND (reference sequence). V was pared by 5 bases and J by 0 bases, with 8 bases of the junction left unmatched. The CDR3 runs to 16 residues. CDR3 amino acids: CASSSTGTGSSYEQYF. The CDR3 bases are TGTGCCAGTAGTTCTACCGGGACAGGGAGCTCCTACGAGCAGTACTTC.

The chain uses TRBV5-1 and TRBJ1-2; D is unresolved. Trimming cost V 0 bases and J 4 bases, with 10 bases left between them. This CDR3 has 14 residues. Germline loops: CDR1 SGHRS, CDR2 YFSETQ. Here the CDR3 DNA reads TGCGCCAGCAGCTTGGCAGTAAGGAGCTATGGCTACACCTTC. As protein: CASSLAVRSYGYTF.

This clone was seen a handful of times. This chain connects TRBV19 to TRBJ1-5; D is perhaps TRBD1 (5 bases). V gave up 7 bases and J gave up 6 bases, with 19 bases separating them. Per the germline V gene, CDR1 is LNHDA and CDR2 is SQIVND (reference sequence). The CDR3 sequence is 15 residues long. CDR3 coding DNA: TGTGCCAGTACCACTTGGGGCAGGGCCGGTCAGCCCCAGCATTTT. It translates to CASTTWGRAGQPQHF.

CDR3 in DNA: TGCGCCAGCAGCCAAGATATCGGCCTAGATGTCGACATTCAGTACTTC. Its protein is CASSQDIGLDVDIQYF. The chain uses TRBV4-1 and TRBJ2-4; D unclear. Trimming took 0 bases from V and 8 from J, leaving 17 bases between them. From germline, CDR1 is MGHRA and CDR2 YSYEKL. There are 16 residues in the CDR3.

Concerning this clone: A junction end diverges from the germline sequence, so it may reflect a read error. This chain connects TRBV7-7 to TRBJ2-5, with 8 bases lining up with TRBD2. CDR3 length equals 15 residues. CDR1 and CDR2 (germline): SSHAT, FNYEAQ (reference sequence). Here the CDR3 reads CASSLKSGSQETQYF. CDR3 DNA: TGTGCTAGCAGCTTGAAGAGCGGGAGCCAAGAGACCCAGTACTTC.

The chain joins TRBV30 to TRBJ1-3, with D possibly matching TRBD1 (5 bases). Per the germline V gene, CDR1 is GTSNPN and CDR2 is SVGIG (reference sequence). The CDR3 extends over 14 amino acids. The V gene lost 2 bases and the J gene lost 4 bases, with 12 bases spanning the gap. The CDR3 is CAWSRGFLGNTIYF. In nucleotides, the CDR3 is TGTGCCTGGAGTCGGGGGTTCCTCGGAAACACCATATATTTT. The full variable domain, completed using reference TRBV30 and TRBJ1-3, is SQTIHQWPATLVQPVGSPLSLECTVEGTSNPNLYWYRQAAGRGLQLLFYSVGIGQISSEVPQNLSASRPQDRQFILSSKKLLLSDSGFYLCAWSRGFLGNTIYFGEGSWLTVV.

The CDR3 bases are TGCAGCGTTGATCCCCGACAGGGGGCGAGGTTCACTGAAGCTTTCTTT. Protein product: CSVDPRQGARFTEAFF. This rearrangement joins TRBV29-1 to TRBJ1-1, with 10 positions matching TRBD1. This CDR3 contains 16 residues. V shed 3 bases, J shed 4 bases, and the junction held 11 bases outside the gene matches. Per germline, CDR1 SQVTM and CDR2 ANQGSEA. The whole variable domain, remainder taken from reference TRBV29-1 and TRBJ1-1, is SAVISQKPSRDICQRGTSLTIQCQVDSQVTMMFWYRQQPGQSLTLIATANQGSEATYESGFVIDKFPISRPNLTFSTLTVSNMSPEDSSIYLCSVDPRQGARFTEAFFGQGTRLTVV.

V and J are TRBV6-5 and TRBJ2-1, with TRBD2 matching over 10 bases. The CDR3 loop spans 15 amino acids. J lost 4 bases, V lost 5 bases, and 5 bases had no gene match. Germline-derived CDR1 and CDR2 are MNHEY and SVGAGI. In nucleotides, the CDR3 is TGTGCCAGCAGTCTTATAGCGGGGGGTTACAATGAGCAGTTCTTC. This encodes CASSLIAGGYNEQFF.

V usage is TRBV19 and J usage is TRBJ2-7; 9 nucleotides align to TRBD2. With V trimmed by 5 bases and J by 5 bases, 10 bases remained unmatched. Germline-derived CDR1 and CDR2 are LNHDA and SQIVND (reference sequence). The CDR3 consists of 15 residues. DNA for the CDR3: TGTGCCAGTAGTCACACAGCGGGGGGAAGGAACGAGCAGTACTTC. Its protein product is CASSHTAGGRNEQYF.

This rearrangement joins TRBV6-5 to TRBJ1-4; D gene uncertain. Between the trimmed V and J ends, which lost 6 bases and 0 bases, there was a span of 11 bases. The CDR3 is made up of 15 amino acids. Germline V CDR1 and CDR2: MNHEY, SVGAGI. CDR3 nucleotides: TGTGCCAGCAGCTACGTGGTTGCAACTAATGAAAAACTGTTTTTT. It is translated as CASSYVVATNEKLFF.

A remark on this clone: Additional DNA sequences in this sample encode the identical CDR3. The genes are TRBV7-9 and TRBJ1-3; unclear D gene. V was pared by 0 bases and J by 4 bases, with 1 base between. CDR1 is SEHNR and CDR2 is FQNEAQ in the germline V gene (reference sequence). CDR3 length: 12 residues. The CDR3 nucleotides read TGTGCCAGCAGCTTAGCGGGAAACACCATATATTTT. Residues: CASSLAGNTIYF.

The chain couples TRBV25-1 to TRBJ2-1; 8 nucleotides line up with TRBD2. The V gene's germline CDR1 is MGHDK and CDR2 SYGVNS. This CDR3 has 15 residues. The junction had 8 bases not matched to a gene; V was cut back by 2 bases and J by 8 bases. The CDR3 sequence is CASSEPGLESDEQFF. Here the CDR3 DNA reads TGTGCCAGCAGTGAACCGGGACTAGAATCCGATGAGCAGTTCTTC.

V usage is TRBV29-1 and J usage is TRBJ1-2; 7 nucleotides agree with TRBD1. The CDR3 spans 16 residues. Germline trimming cut 4 bases from V and 7 bases from J; bases unmatched to any gene: 18. The germline CDR1 and CDR2 sequences are SQVTM and ANQGSEA. CDR3 in amino acids: CSVGIKGGRQGSGYTF. As DNA, the CDR3 is TGCAGCGTTGGTATAAAGGGGGGCCGACAGGGTAGTGGCTACACCTTC.

The table lists this clone with a count of one. The chain uses TRBV7-8 and TRBJ2-2; 7 positions match TRBD2. Germline assignment: CDR1 SGHVS and CDR2 FQNEAQ. Losses at the gene ends were 4 bases for V and 0 bases for J; bases not matched to a gene: 5. The CDR3 extends over 16 amino acids. This CDR3 reads CASSSTSVTNTGELFF. The CDR3 DNA reads TGTGCCAGCAGCTCCACTAGCGTAACGAACACCGGGGAGCTGTTTTTT.

This clone was observed a handful of times. V gene TRBV19 combines with J gene TRBJ1-5; D gene uncertain. V lost 3 bases to trimming and J lost 7 bases, with 7 bases between them. CDR1 and CDR2 from the germline V gene are LNHDA and SQIVND (reference sequence). This CDR3 has 12 amino acids. The CDR3 sequence is CASSIGPQPQHF. DNA of the CDR3: TGTGCCAGTAGTATTGGTCCCCAGCCCCAGCATTTT.

This sequence joins TRBV11-1 and TRBJ2-5, with D possibly TRBD2 on 6 matching bases. This CDR3 is 14 amino acids long. Per the germline V gene, CDR1 is SGHAT and CDR2 is FQDESV (reference sequence). V was trimmed by 1 base and J by 3 bases, leaving 9 bases between them. The CDR3 DNA reads as TGTGCCAGCAGCTTAGGGAGGGGAGAAGAGACCCAGTACTTC. It yields the protein CASSLGRGEETQYF.